These 19 T cell receptor beta chains were sequenced from one sample in a study of cytomegalovirus exposure and HLA in healthy donors (TCRdb year 2017). The method behind the library was the immunoSEQ multiplex PCR assay. For the multiplex PCR, a mixture combining 60 forward primers for TCR Vbeta segments and 13 reverse primers for TCR Jbeta segments was used. TCRdb obtained this table from immuneACCESS and retained in-frame rearrangements with V and J assigned. These tables miss some clones; where compared with another copy, unresolved V genes account for less than half of the shortfall, and the remainder is unexplained. The sample has tens of thousands of clones on record, 70% to 80% of them singletons. The ten largest clones capture about 0.53% of the sample. Sequencing was carried out using PBMCs. The receptors were sampled from a man aged 25-45 years in good health and CMV-seronegative.

J is TRBJ2-5 and V is TRBV9, with 9 bases fitting TRBD2. The CDR3 sequence is 15 residues long. V shed 4 bases, J shed 2 bases, and the junction held 6 bases outside the gene matches. The germline CDR1 and CDR2 sequences are SGDLS and YYNGEE. CDR3 coding DNA: TGTGCCAGCAGCCCTGCGGGGGGGCATCAAGAGACCCAGTACTTC. Amino acids: CASSPAGGHQETQYF.

The rearrangement uses TRBV7-2 and TRBJ2-5; D remains ambiguous. The V gene lost 5 bases and the J gene lost 5 bases, with 9 bases spanning the gap. There are 12 residues in the CDR3. CDR1 is SGHTA, CDR2 FQGNSA, per germline. The CDR3 reads CASSRPLETQYF. DNA of the CDR3: TGTGCCAGCAGCCGTCCTTTGGAGACCCAGTACTTC.

This clone was found once. The CDR3 protein is CASSQAGGGQPQHF. The DNA of the CDR3 is TGCGCCAGCAGCCAAGCAGGCGGGGGACAGCCCCAGCATTTT. The rearrangement joins TRBV4-1 to TRBJ1-5; perhaps TRBD1 as D (5 bases). The CDR3 extends over 14 amino acids. The V gene's germline CDR1 is MGHRA and CDR2 YSYEKL. V dropped 1 base and J dropped 7 bases, with 11 bases sitting between them.

This clone was counted a single time. The V call is TRBV5-8, the J call TRBJ1-2; 8 bases map to TRBD1. V gave up 0 bases and J gave up 6 bases; unmatched junction bases: 4. The CDR3 contains 14 residues. Germline V gene sequence: CDR1 SGHTS, CDR2 YDEGEE. CDR3 nucleotides: TGTGCCAGCAGCTTGGGACAGGGGTATGATGGCTACACCTTC. It codes for CASSLGQGYDGYTF.

The chain recombines TRBV27 with TRBJ2-3, with D perhaps TRBD2 (7 bases). CDR3 size: 16 residues. Trimming took off 7 bases at V and 5 bases at J, with 22 bases between the two ends. The germline CDR1 and CDR2 sequences are MNHEY and SMNVEV (reference sequence). The chain's CDR3 is CASTRGGAGVKDTQYF. The CDR3 bases are TGTGCCAGCACCCGAGGGGGGGCCGGTGTAAAAGATACGCAGTATTTT.

The chain employs TRBV27 and TRBJ2-3, with D perhaps matching TRBD1 (5 bases). Per germline, CDR1 MNHEY and CDR2 SMNVEV (reference sequence). CDR3 length equals 12 residues. V lost 5 bases, J lost 8 bases, and 11 bases lay in between. CDR3 region: CASSAGFRTQYF. CDR3 sequence (DNA): TGTGCCAGCAGTGCAGGGTTTCGTACGCAGTATTTT.

This chain links TRBV5-1 with TRBJ2-3; D is unclear. V dropped 0 bases and J dropped 0 bases, with 14 bases sitting between them. From germline, CDR1 is SGHRS and CDR2 YFSETQ. The CDR3 extends over 17 amino acids. As DNA, the CDR3 is TGCGCCAGCAGCTTGGCCTTGACGGCGACTAGCACAGATACGCAGTATTTT. This encodes CASSLALTATSTDTQYF.

V and J are TRBV2 and TRBJ2-2, with D possibly matching TRBD1 (6 bases). Per germline, CDR1 SNHLY and CDR2 FYNNEI. Trimming removed 3 bases at V and 0 bases at J, with 11 bases between. The CDR3 runs to 16 residues. CDR3 DNA: TGTGCCAGCAGTGATGTGGGACACGCGAACACCGGGGAGCTGTTTTTT. Encoded protein: CASSDVGHANTGELFF.

The chain employs TRBV28 and TRBJ2-7; 9 bases agree with TRBD1. The CDR3 covers 14 residues. Per germline, CDR1 MDHEN and CDR2 SYDVKM. With 3 bases clipped from V and 6 bases from J, the junction kept 6 bases outside the gene matches. The CDR3 DNA is TGTGCCAGCAGTTTGGGACAGGGACTTAGCGAGCAGTACGTC. Translating gives CASSLGQGLSEQYV.

Concerning this clone: Compared with germline, one end of the junction differs, possibly owing to a read error. This chain joins TRBV10-3 and TRBJ1-5; 7 nucleotides agree with TRBD1. Germline lookup yields CDR1 ENHRY and CDR2 SYGVKD. The CDR3 contains 15 residues. CDR3 DNA sequence: TGTGCCATCAGTGAGAGACAGGGAAATAATCAGTCCCAGCATTTT. Its protein product is CAISERQGNNQSQHF.

The chain is built from TRBV5-1 and TRBJ2-5; 7 bases are a match to TRBD2. CDR3 length: 14 residues. Germline V gives CDR1 SGHRS, CDR2 YFSETQ. The V segment lost 0 bases and the J segment 5 bases; nucleotides outside the gene matches: 4. For the CDR3, the DNA is TGCGCCAGCAGCTTGGGCGGGACTAAGGAGACCCAGTACTTC. It specifies CASSLGGTKETQYF.

V and J are TRBV10-2 and TRBJ2-7; a weak D match, TRBD2 (6 bases). The germline V gene has CDR1 WSHSY and CDR2 SAAADI. V was trimmed by 6 bases and J by 6 bases, leaving 15 bases between them. This CDR3 has 13 amino acids. CDR3 DNA: TGCGCCAGCAGACCTGAGACTAGGTGCGAGCAGTACGTC. Translation gives CASRPETRCEQYV.

This chain uses TRBV7-8 with TRBJ2-7, with 7 bases lining up with TRBD1. CDR3 length: 15 residues. The J segment lost 0 bases and the V segment lost 5 bases, leaving 7 bases of the junction unmatched. Germline loops: CDR1 SGHVS, CDR2 FQNEAQ. CDR3 sequence: CASSLWDSDSYEQYF. The CDR3 coding sequence is TGTGCCAGCAGCCTATGGGACAGCGACTCCTACGAGCAGTACTTC.

The V and J genes are TRBV11-1 and TRBJ2-5; a possible D gene is TRBD1 (5 bases). Trimming took off 3 bases at V and 4 bases at J, with 9 bases between the two ends. Germline CDR1 reads SGHAT; CDR2 reads FQDESV (reference sequence). The CDR3 is 13 residues long. CDR3 protein: CASSLGRVETQYF. Here the CDR3 DNA reads TGTGCCAGCAGCTTGGGCAGGGTAGAGACCCAGTACTTC.

V gene TRBV9 combines with J gene TRBJ2-1; the D gene is possibly TRBD2 (6 bases). With 2 bases removed from V and 7 bases from J, the gap between germline ends came to 22 bases. This CDR3 spans 17 amino acids. Germline loops: CDR1 SGDLS, CDR2 YYNGEE. As DNA, the CDR3 is TGTGCCAGCAGCGTCCCGGGCGGGGCAGGGAGGTTAAATGAGCAGTTCTTC. It is translated as CASSVPGGAGRLNEQFF.

This clone came up once. J is TRBJ1-2 and V is TRBV27, with 9 bases lining up with TRBD1. The V and J ends lost 0 bases and 6 bases, in that order; junction bases with no gene match: 8. From germline, CDR1 is MNHEY and CDR2 SMNVEV (reference sequence). CDR3 size: 16 residues. This CDR3 reads CASSLSPGQGEDGYTF. Written as DNA, the CDR3 is TGTGCCAGCAGTTTATCACCGGGACAGGGTGAAGATGGCTACACCTTC.

This chain joins TRBV27 and TRBJ1-4, with 12 bases identical to TRBD1. There are 18 residues in the CDR3. V gave up 4 bases and J gave up 3 bases; unmatched junction bases: 9. Germline-derived CDR1 and CDR2 are MNHEY and SMNVEV (reference sequence). In DNA, the CDR3 is TGTGCCAGCAGTTGGGGACAGGGGGCAGTTCCGGCTAATGAAAAACTGTTTTTT. Translating it yields CASSWGQGAVPANEKLFF. The entire variable domain, with the rest obtained from reference TRBV27 and TRBJ1-4, is as follows: EAQVTQNPRYLITVTGKKLTVTCSQNMNHEYMSWYRQDPGLGLRQIYYSMNVEVTDKGDVPEGYKVSRKEKRNFPLILESPSPNQTSLYFCASSWGQGAVPANEKLFFGSGTQLSVL.

DNA for the CDR3: TGTGCCAGTAGTATAAGATGGACTAGCGGGAGTCGGGTCGCCGGGGAGCTGTTTTTT. The encoded protein is CASSIRWTSGSRVAGELFF. The chain recombines TRBV19 with TRBJ2-2; 13 bases match TRBD2. The CDR3 has 19 amino acids. V dropped 2 bases and J dropped 6; count of bases not matched to a gene: 12. CDR1 is LNHDA, CDR2 SQIVND, per germline (reference sequence).

The genes are TRBV5-3 and TRBJ2-7; D possibly corresponds to TRBD1 (6 bases). TRBV5-3 qualifies as an ORF whose function is uncertain. V was shortened by 1 base and J by 2 bases, with 19 bases between the two germline ends. CDR3 length equals 17 residues. Here the CDR3 reads CARSLRVHQGLPYEQYV. The CDR3 coding sequence is TGTGCCAGAAGCTTGCGGGTTCATCAGGGGCTCCCCTACGAGCAGTACGTC.